The 5 T cell receptor beta chains listed next were all sequenced from one sample in a study of cytomegalovirus exposure and HLA in healthy donors (TCRdb year 2017). The receptor library was made with the immunoSEQ multiplex PCR assay. A mixture of 60 forward primers for TCR Vbeta segments and 13 reverse primers for TCR Jbeta segments was used in the multiplex PCR. TCRdb took this table from immuneACCESS and kept in-frame rearrangements with V and J called. Such tables lack part of the clones; where checked against another copy, unresolved V genes explain under half of the gap, and the rest is unexplained. The sample table records tens of thousands of clones; approximately 77% of these occur just once. Roughly 3.6% of the sample is in the top ten clones. The sequencing input was PBMCs. The receptors shown here come from a man aged 25-45 years in good health and CMV-seronegative.

The V and J genes are TRBV7-2 and TRBJ2-1; 7 nucleotides align to TRBD2. Germline CDR1 SGHTA, CDR2 FQGNSA. Germline trimming cut 5 bases from V and 5 bases from J; bases unmatched to any gene: 9. The CDR3 covers 15 residues. The CDR3 is CASSLGRELNNEQFF. As DNA, the CDR3 is TGTGCCAGCAGCCTTGGGAGGGAGCTGAACAATGAGCAGTTCTTC.

The chain combines TRBV6-1 with TRBJ2-7; D possibly corresponds to TRBD1 (5 bases). Germline V CDR1 and CDR2: MNHNS, SASEGT. Trimming shortened V by 5 bases and J by 8 bases, and 13 bases separated the two germline ends. The CDR3 length is 12 residues. The CDR3 protein is CASSPGQGQQYF. DNA for the CDR3: TGTGCCAGCAGTCCAGGGCAGGGCCAGCAGTACTTC.

The chain joins TRBV30 to TRBJ2-7; 7 nucleotides agree with TRBD1. CDR3 length: 14 amino acids. Germline CDR1 is GTSNPN and CDR2 is SVGIG (reference sequence). V was pared by 4 bases and J by 3 bases, with 9 bases of the junction left unmatched. The CDR3 nucleotides are TGTGCCTGGACTCCTGGACAGGCAAACTACGAGCAGTACTTC. Translating it yields CAWTPGQANYEQYF.

This sequence joins TRBV27 and TRBJ1-1; tentatively, D is TRBD1 (6 bases). Germline V gene lookup returns CDR1 MNHEY and CDR2 SMNVEV (reference sequence). This CDR3 is 12 amino acids long. V was clipped by 10 bases and J by 1 base, with 10 bases between them. The CDR3 DNA follows: TGTGCCAACGACAGGCGGAACACTGAAGCTTTCTTT. Translating gives CANDRRNTEAFF.

J is TRBJ2-3 and V is TRBV7-9; D gene ambiguous. Trimming removed 6 bases at V and 0 bases at J, with 22 bases between. The CDR3 contains 18 residues. Germline V lookup: CDR1 SEHNR, CDR2 FQNEAQ (reference sequence). The CDR3 DNA sequence: TGTGCCAGCAGTCCATTCGCAAAGCTAAAACTGAGCACAGATACGCAGTATTTT. This encodes CASSPFAKLKLSTDTQYF.